Shown below are 25 T cell receptor beta chains from a single sample sequenced in a study of cytomegalovirus exposure and HLA in healthy donors. The PCR was carried out with 60 Vbeta primers and 13 Jbeta primers. Here immunoSEQ multiplex PCR was the method, and the copy in TCRdb shows in-frame clones only, minus some. The sample holds about 62,000 clones, 70% to 85% seen once. The sequencing sample was made of PBMCs. The receptors here all came from a man aged 55 to 70 in good health and CMV-seropositive.

The rearrangement uses TRBV5-6 and TRBJ1-1; 10 nucleotides line up with TRBD1. CDR1 and CDR2 from the germline V gene are SGHDT and YYEEEE. The V segment lost 1 base and the J segment 10 bases; nucleotides outside the gene matches: 13. CDR3 length equals 16 residues. The CDR3 DNA is TGTGCCAGCAGCTTGTCAAGGGGAACGACAGGGGGCCCAGCTTTCTTT. Its translation is CASSLSRGTTGGPAFF.

V and J are TRBV7-2 and TRBJ2-7, with 8 bases matching TRBD1. The CDR3 has 14 residues. CDR1 is SGHTA, CDR2 FQGNSA, per germline. V was clipped by 5 bases and J by 7 bases; unmatched bases: 10. The CDR3 DNA sequence: TGTGCCAGCAGCCCCGGTGGACAGGGAGGAGAGCAGTACTTC. This gives the protein CASSPGGQGGEQYF.

The chain is built from TRBV5-1 and TRBJ2-5; tentative D call: TRBD2 (6 bases). The length of the CDR3 is 13 residues. Germline CDR1 is SGHRS and CDR2 is YFSETQ. Trimming stripped 4 bases from V and 4 bases from J, with 11 bases between. The CDR3 DNA reads TGCGCCAGCAGCCAACTAGCACGAGAGACCCAGTACTTC. Amino acids: CASSQLARETQYF.

The chain recombines TRBV11-2 with TRBJ2-5; 9 positions match TRBD2. The CDR3 length is 16 residues. Unmatched junction bases numbered 14, after V lost 1 base and J lost 11 bases. CDR1 and CDR2 from the germline V gene are SGHAT and FQNNGV. This CDR3 is CASSLGSSGGHQGQYF. CDR3 in DNA: TGTGCCAGCAGCTTAGGTAGTAGCGGGGGACACCAAGGGCAGTACTTC.

This CDR3 is CASTPDTGAGTEAFF. The CDR3 DNA is TGTGCCAGCACACCAGATACAGGGGCGGGCACTGAAGCTTTCTTT. V usage is TRBV6-5 and J usage is TRBJ1-1; 7 bases are a match to TRBD1. The CDR3 contains 15 residues. The germline V gene encodes CDR1 MNHEY and CDR2 SVGAGI. Unmatched junction bases numbered 12, after V lost 7 bases and J lost 4 bases.

In this sample, this clone turned up a few times. V gene TRBV6-5 combines with J gene TRBJ1-1; D is unclear. V was clipped by 7 bases and J by 0 bases, with 18 bases between them. There are 16 residues in the CDR3. Germline CDR1 is MNHEY and CDR2 is SVGAGI. CDR3 coding DNA: TGTGCCAGCATTTCCTCCATCGGAGGGATGAACACTGAAGCTTTCTTT. Translation gives CASISSIGGMNTEAFF.

This rearrangement joins TRBV5-1 to TRBJ1-6; D is perhaps TRBD1 (6 bases). The germline V gene encodes CDR1 SGHRS and CDR2 YFSETQ. The CDR3 runs to 16 residues. V lost 0 bases to trimming and J lost 8 bases, with 15 bases between them. The CDR3 bases are TGCGCCAGCAGCTTGGGACACCGGGACACGGATTCACCCCTCCACTTT. Translating it yields CASSLGHRDTDSPLHF.

The chain joins TRBV5-8 to TRBJ2-3; 8 bases align to TRBD2. J gave up 5 bases and V 0 bases, and 11 bases lay outside the gene matches. Germline V CDR1 and CDR2: SGHTS, YDEGEE. The length of the CDR3 is 17 residues. Here the CDR3 DNA reads TGTGCCAGCAGCTTGGCCAAGGTAGCGGGGCGTCTAGATACGCAGTATTTT. This encodes CASSLAKVAGRLDTQYF. The complete variable domain, with remaining parts taken from reference TRBV5-8 and TRBJ2-3, reads EAGVTQSPTHLIKTRGQQATLRCSPISGHTSVYWYQQALGLGLQFLLWYDEGEERNRGNFPPRFSGRQFPNYSSELNVNALELEDSALYLCASSLAKVAGRLDTQYFGPGTRLTVL.

This chain uses TRBV6-5 with TRBJ1-3, with 11 positions matching TRBD1. The CDR3 sequence is 14 residues long. Trimming removed 6 bases from V and 7 bases from J; junction bases left unmatched: 5. The germline V gene encodes CDR1 MNHEY and CDR2 SVGAGI. CDR3 loop: CASSVGQGANTIYF. CDR3 DNA: TGTGCCAGCAGCGTCGGACAGGGGGCGAACACCATATATTTT.

The genes are TRBV18 and TRBJ1-1, with 7 bases lining up with TRBD1. CDR3 length: 15 residues. Germline assignment: CDR1 KGHSH and CDR2 LQKENI. The junction had 5 bases not matched to a gene; V was cut back by 4 bases and J by 0 bases. CDR3 loop: CASSLGTAMNTEAFF. The CDR3, as DNA: TGTGCCAGCTCACTCGGGACAGCTATGAACACTGAAGCTTTCTTT.

V usage is TRBV4-1 and J usage is TRBJ2-7, with D maybe TRBD2 (5 bases). Germline loops: CDR1 MGHRA, CDR2 YSYEKL. V lost 0 bases, J lost 9 bases, and 15 bases lay in between. The CDR3 is 14 residues long. CDR3 loop: CASSQDFPGSGQYF. The CDR3, as DNA: TGCGCCAGCAGCCAAGATTTTCCGGGGTCCGGGCAGTACTTC.

The chain couples TRBV13 to TRBJ2-3, with D possibly being TRBD2 (6 bases). Germline V lookup: CDR1 PRHDT, CDR2 FYEKMQ (reference sequence). The CDR3 consists of 15 residues. V dropped 5 bases and J dropped 0 bases, with 12 bases sitting between them. The CDR3 region is CASSPGVGSTDTQYF. The DNA for the CDR3 is TGTGCCAGCAGCCCGGGGGTGGGGAGCACAGATACGCAGTATTTT.

The chain uses TRBV5-4 and TRBJ2-7, with 9 bases lining up with TRBD1. The germline V gene has CDR1 SGHNT and CDR2 YYREEE (reference sequence). The trim removed 4 bases at V and 6 bases at J, leaving 8 bases unmatched. This CDR3 comprises 14 residues. Here the CDR3 DNA reads TGTGCCAGCAGCGCGGACAGGGGTCTGTTCGAGCAGTACTTC. It is translated as CASSADRGLFEQYF.

The CDR3 nucleotides read TGTGCCAGCAGCTTAGGGGGGACAGGGGCAAGGACAGATACGCAGTATTTT. Amino acids: CASSLGGTGARTDTQYF. The rearrangement uses TRBV7-9 and TRBJ2-3, with 10 bases matching TRBD1. V gave up 1 base and J gave up 3 bases; unmatched junction bases: 7. The CDR3 is 17 residues long. Germline V gene data show CDR1 as SEHNR and CDR2 as FQNEAQ (reference sequence).

This clone was counted only a few times. V is TRBV27 and J is TRBJ1-4; TRBD1 matches 8 bases. Germline values: CDR1 MNHEY, CDR2 SMNVEV (reference sequence). V lost 4 bases, J lost 8 bases, and 9 bases stayed unmatched. The CDR3 has 15 residues. CDR3 in DNA: TGTGCCAGCAGTTCCCGACAGGGGCGTAAAGAAAAACTGTTTTTT. The encoded protein is CASSSRQGRKEKLFF.

This clone has just a few counts. The V call is TRBV11-2, the J call TRBJ2-7; 9 bases are shared with TRBD1. Trimming took 2 bases from V and 3 from J; bases not matched to a gene: 17. Germline V lookup: CDR1 SGHAT, CDR2 FQNNGV. CDR3 length: 19 amino acids. As DNA, the CDR3 is TGTGCCAGCAGCTTATATGAGGATCTTGGGGGGACAGGGCACTACGAGCAGTACTTC. Its translation: CASSLYEDLGGTGHYEQYF.

The chain employs TRBV6-1 and TRBJ2-7, with 9 bases that match TRBD1. CDR1 is MNHNS and CDR2 is SASEGT in the germline V gene. The V gene end was trimmed by 6 bases and the J gene end by 2 bases; junction bases not matched to a gene: 5. The CDR3 consists of 14 residues. The CDR3 DNA is TGTGCCAGCAGCTCAGACAGGGGGGCCTACGAGCAGTACTTC. Amino acid sequence: CASSSDRGAYEQYF.

V gene TRBV4-1 combines with J gene TRBJ2-7; D ambiguous. Germline V lookup: CDR1 MGHRA, CDR2 YSYEKL. Trimming took off 0 bases at V and 4 bases at J, with 10 bases between the two ends. CDR3 length: 14 residues. This chain's CDR3 is CASSQDNQAYEQYF. The CDR3 nucleotides read TGCGCCAGCAGCCAAGATAACCAGGCGTACGAGCAGTACTTC.

The rearrangement uses TRBV25-1 and TRBJ1-2, with D perhaps matching TRBD1 (5 bases). The CDR3 loop spans 11 amino acids. The germline CDR1 and CDR2 sequences are MGHDK and SYGVNS. Trimming took 8 bases from V and 6 from J, leaving 10 bases between them. Here the CDR3 reads CASALGDGYTF. The CDR3, as DNA: TGTGCCAGCGCCTTAGGGGATGGCTACACCTTC.

On this clone: At one end, the junction sequence differs from germline, possibly due to a read error. The chain has TRBV7-7 and TRBJ2-5; TRBD2 is a possible D gene (6 bases). The germline CDR1 and CDR2 sequences are SSHAT and FNYEAQ (reference sequence). The CDR3 is 15 amino acids. The CDR3 reads CASSLVAGSRETQYF. The DNA of the CDR3 is TGTGCTAGCAGCTTAGTAGCCGGGAGCCGGGAGACCCAGTACTTC.

V and J are TRBV6-6 and TRBJ2-3, with D possibly being TRBD2 (6 bases). The CDR3 is made up of 14 amino acids. Germline-derived CDR1 and CDR2 are MNHNY and SVGAGI (reference sequence). Trimming left V 5 bases short and J 1 base short, with 10 bases between. CDR3 region: CASSLATRTDTQYF. As DNA, the CDR3 is TGTGCCAGCAGTCTAGCGACCCGCACAGATACGCAGTATTTT.

The sample holds a few counts of this clone. The chain uses TRBV6-6 and TRBJ2-1; maybe TRBD1 (6 bases). Trimming removed 6 bases at V and 7 bases at J, with 16 bases between. This CDR3 region has 14 residues. CDR1 and CDR2 from the germline V gene are MNHNY and SVGAGI (reference sequence). DNA of the CDR3: TGTGCCAGCAGCCAACAGGGCCCGATAAATGAGCAGTTCTTC. Its protein product is CASSQQGPINEQFF.

The gene calls are TRBV4-1 and TRBJ2-3; the D gene is possibly TRBD1 (5 bases). The CDR3 sequence is 14 residues long. V lost 3 bases to trimming and J lost 5 bases, with 12 bases between them. Per the germline V gene, CDR1 is MGHRA and CDR2 is YSYEKL. CDR3 loop: CASSQVKGKDTQYF. The CDR3 nucleotides read TGCGCCAGCAGCCAGGTCAAGGGGAAAGATACGCAGTATTTT.

This chain connects TRBV7-9 to TRBJ1-1; maybe TRBD1 (5 bases). The CDR3 has 17 residues. Per the germline V gene, CDR1 is SEHNR and CDR2 is FQNEAQ (reference sequence). The V end lost 7 bases, the J end lost 0 bases, and 21 bases lay between the germline ends. The CDR3 loop is CASINLGGSVMNTEAFF. The DNA for the CDR3 is TGTGCCAGCATCAATCTCGGGGGAAGCGTTATGAACACTGAAGCTTTCTTT.

The rearrangement links TRBV29-1 to TRBJ2-7; unclear D gene. Trimming took 5 bases from V and 4 from J, leaving 15 bases between them. This CDR3 is 13 amino acids long. CDR1 and CDR2 from the germline V gene are SQVTM and ANQGSEA. This CDR3 is CSVSYNSRYEQYF. CDR3 coding DNA: TGCAGCGTTTCGTATAACTCTAGGTACGAGCAGTACTTC.